Below, 13 T cell receptor beta chains from the same sample are listed, as sequenced in a study of T cells expressing NK-cell markers. TCRdb reprocessed the 5' RACE reads and keeps a single row for each CDR3 protein, giving no DNA. This table lists some 150,000 distinct CDR3 sequences. Source material: blood T cells: a sorted CD56 or NKG2C T cell subset, CD4+ or CD8+ T cells, or bulk PBMC T cells (not recorded which). The receptors derive from a woman aged 50 to 60 in good health.

V and J are TRBV11-2 and TRBJ2-3; TCRdb's D call, TRBD2, is unchecked because there is no DNA. The CDR3 totals 17 residues. CDR1 and CDR2 (germline): SGHAT, FQNNGV. This CDR3 is CASSLFGGSGDTDTQYF.

This chain joins TRBV4-1 and TRBJ1-4; as DNA is missing, the TRBD1 call by TCRdb cannot be tested. Germline V CDR1 and CDR2: MGHRA, YSYEKL. The CDR3 is 15 residues long. CDR3 loop: CASSPRDRENEKLFF.

This CDR3 reads CSARDGTGNNEANTEAFF. The rearrangement links TRBV20-1 to TRBJ1-1; with no DNA, the TCRdb D assignment of TRBD1 cannot be verified. CDR3 length: 18 residues. The germline V gene has CDR1 DFQATT and CDR2 SNEGSKA (reference sequence).

This chain links TRBV7-9 with TRBJ2-1. Germline-derived CDR1 and CDR2 are SEHNR and FQNEAQ (reference sequence). This CDR3 contains 11 residues. CDR3 amino acids: CASNVVHEQFF.

V is TRBV6-4 and J is TRBJ2-7. Germline V gene data show CDR1 as MRHNA and CDR2 as SNTAGT. This CDR3 contains 12 residues. CDR3 region: CASGDTSYEQYF.

The chain joins TRBV7-9 to TRBJ2-6. CDR3 length: 16 residues. The germline V gene has CDR1 SEHNR and CDR2 FQNEAQ (reference sequence). The CDR3 is CASSSGRNSGANVLTF.

This chain's CDR3 is CASSQDRPAEQFF. The V call is TRBV14, the J call TRBJ2-1. Germline values: CDR1 SGHDN, CDR2 FVKESK. The CDR3 spans 13 residues.

This sequence joins TRBV7-9 and TRBJ1-1; the TCRdb call, TRBD1, lacks DNA for checking. The CDR3 runs to 13 residues. Per germline, CDR1 SEHNR and CDR2 FQNEAQ (reference sequence). This CDR3 reads CASSPPRHTGAFF.

This rearrangement joins TRBV5-1 to TRBJ2-5; there is no DNA to check the TCRdb D call of TRBD2. Looked up from germline, CDR1 is SGHRS and CDR2 is YFSETQ. CDR3 length: 15 residues. The CDR3 region is CASSLARLMQETQYF.

This chain links TRBV12-3 or TRBV12-4 with TRBJ2-1; TCRdb returns TRBD2, unconfirmable since there is no DNA. This CDR3 is built from 18 residues. CDR3 sequence: CASSRDGGPGLAGKEQFF.

The V gene is TRBV20-1, the J gene TRBJ2-2. CDR1 is DFQATT and CDR2 is SNEGSKA in the germline V gene (reference sequence). CDR3 length: 12 amino acids. The CDR3 spells CSATDLTGELFF.

The chain joins TRBV7-9 to TRBJ2-5. The CDR3 contains 13 residues. Germline CDR1 and CDR2: SEHNR and FQNEAQ (reference sequence). CDR3 loop: CASSLGTEETQYF.

The J gene is TRBJ2-2, the V gene TRBV15; TCRdb's D gene call, TRBD2, goes unchecked for lack of DNA. This CDR3 has 16 residues. Per germline, CDR1 LNHNV and CDR2 YYDKDF (reference sequence). This CDR3 is CATSRASGAATGELFF. Full variable domain (rest looked up from reference TRBV15 and TRBJ2-2): DAMVIQNPRYQVTQFGKPVTLSCSQTLNHNVMYWYQQKSSQAPKLLFHYYDKDFNNEADTPDNFQSRRPNTSFCFLDIRSPGLGDTAMYLCATSRASGAATGELFFGEGSRLTVL.